A single sample gave rise to the 25 T cell receptor beta chains below, sequenced in a study of post-analysis software for immune sequencing data. Study outcomes and limitations: There were four or five TRBV segments more frequent in patients than controls, and TRBV5-6, TRBV5-1 and TRBV20-1 were among them.

Unique molecular identifiers were built into the TCR beta cDNA libraries. TCRdb fed the PCR reads into MiXCR, producing one record per CDR3 protein. Here the sample spans around 700,000 distinct CDR3 sequences, more than 50% being singletons. These receptors are not linked to any known antigen. Sequenced material: blood. The receptors were sampled from a girl aged 2 to 10 with multiple sclerosis.

This rearrangement joins TRBV20-1 to TRBJ2-5; possible D gene TRBD2, 7 bases. CDR3 size: 13 residues. With 0 bases removed from V and 11 bases from J, the gap between germline ends came to 16 bases. CDR1 DFQATT and CDR2 SNEGSKA come from the germline V gene (reference sequence). The CDR3 coding sequence is TGCAGTGCTAGAGAGGGGGGGCCATTAGAACAGTACTTC. This gives the protein CSAREGGPLEQYF.

This CDR3 is CATSRDTGKAYEQYF. CDR3 coding DNA: TGTGCCACCAGCAGAGATACGGGTAAGGCCTACGAGCAGTACTTC. J is TRBJ2-7 and V is TRBV15; no reliable D call. The CDR3 has 15 amino acids. Germline CDR1 is LNHNV and CDR2 is YYDKDF (reference sequence). V was cut by 0 bases and J by 2 bases, with 11 bases left in between.

This clonotype was counted a single time. V gene TRBV10-3 combines with J gene TRBJ2-1, with D possibly being TRBD1 or TRBD2 (5 bases each). Per the germline V gene, CDR1 is ENHRY and CDR2 is SYGVKD. The CDR3 has 15 amino acids. V was shortened by 2 bases and J by 4 bases, with 12 bases between the two germline ends. The CDR3 is CAISEGGRTYNEQFF. The CDR3 DNA is TGTGCCATCAGTGAGGGGGGTAGGACATACAATGAGCAGTTCTTC.

The sample holds a few counts of this clonotype. This chain uses TRBV7-2 with TRBJ2-4, with 8 bases identical to TRBD1. The CDR3 has 16 amino acids. The J segment lost 1 base and the V segment lost 1 base, leaving 3 bases of the junction unmatched. Germline V gene sequence: CDR1 SGHTA, CDR2 FQGNSA. The CDR3 sequence is CASSLERQGAKNIQYF. The CDR3, as DNA: TGTGCCAGCAGCTTAGAGCGACAGGGGGCCAAAAACATTCAGTACTTC.

The chain employs TRBV25-1 and TRBJ2-1, with D tentatively TRBD1 (5 bases). Germline V gene sequence: CDR1 MGHDK, CDR2 SYGVNS. The V and J ends lost 3 bases and 11 bases respectively, with 8 bases between them. The CDR3 sequence is 11 residues long. The DNA for the CDR3 is TGTGCCAGCAGTGAGGGGCTAAAGCAGTTCTTC. Translated: CASSEGLKQFF.

This clonotype was detected only a few times. J is TRBJ2-1 and V is TRBV5-6; weak D call: TRBD1 (6 bases). The CDR3 is made up of 16 amino acids. Germline values: CDR1 SGHDT, CDR2 YYEEEE. Trimming shortened V by 0 bases and J by 2 bases, and 12 bases separated the two germline ends. The CDR3: CASSLATGPTYNEQFF. The CDR3 region has the DNA TGTGCCAGCAGCTTGGCCACAGGGCCTACCTACAATGAGCAGTTCTTC.

V is TRBV6-6 and J is TRBJ2-7, with 10 bases aligning to TRBD1. CDR1 is MNHNY, CDR2 SVGAGI, per germline (reference sequence). This CDR3 comprises 15 residues. V shed 4 bases, J shed 2 bases, and the junction held 5 bases outside the gene matches. CDR3 DNA: TGTGCCAGCAGTTCAGGACAGGGGGATCCCTACGAGCAGTACTTC. Translated: CASSSGQGDPYEQYF.

The CDR3: CASSQEDRAEQFF. CDR3 bases: TGCGCCAGCAGCCAAGAAGACCGCGCCGAGCAGTTCTTC. The gene calls are TRBV4-1 and TRBJ2-1; D remains unclear. From germline, CDR1 is MGHRA and CDR2 YSYEKL. V dropped 0 bases and J dropped 10 bases, with 10 bases sitting between them. The CDR3 consists of 13 residues.

The chain employs TRBV20-1 and TRBJ2-5; TRBD2 agrees at 8 bases. This CDR3 region has 13 residues. Germline trimming cut 4 bases from V and 5 bases from J; bases unmatched to any gene: 6. In germline, CDR1 is DFQATT, CDR2 SNEGSKA (reference sequence). The CDR3: CSANPGGVETQYF. The DNA of the CDR3 is TGCAGTGCTAACCCCGGGGGGGTTGAGACCCAGTACTTC.

This chain connects TRBV2 to TRBJ2-1; 7 bases match TRBD1. The length of the CDR3 is 14 residues. V dropped 4 bases and J dropped 4; count of bases not matched to a gene: 4. Germline V lookup: CDR1 SNHLY, CDR2 FYNNEI. CDR3 DNA: TGTGCCAGCAGTGCACAGGGGTCATACAATGAGCAGTTCTTC. Its protein is CASSAQGSYNEQFF.

This chain joins TRBV10-3 and TRBJ1-2, with a tentative D call TRBD1 (6 bases). The CDR3 length is 14 residues. In germline, CDR1 is ENHRY, CDR2 SYGVKD. V was cut by 0 bases and J by 4 bases, with 9 bases left in between. CDR3 sequence reads: CAISESGQSYGYTF. Here the CDR3 DNA reads TGTGCCATCAGTGAGTCGGGACAAAGCTATGGCTACACCTTC.

The CDR3 DNA follows: TGTGCCAGCAGCCAACTAGTCTCCTACGAGCAGTACTTC. Translation: CASSQLVSYEQYF. The gene calls are TRBV7-2 and TRBJ2-7; D may be TRBD2 (5 bases). The germline V and J ends were trimmed by 5 bases and 0 bases, with 8 bases remaining between them. CDR3 length: 13 residues. The germline V gene encodes CDR1 SGHTA and CDR2 FQGNSA. The entire variable domain, with the rest obtained from reference TRBV7-2 and TRBJ2-7, is as follows: GAGVSQSPSNKVTEKGKDVELRCDPISGHTALYWYRQSLGQGLEFLIYFQGNSAPDKSGLPSDRFSAERTGGSVSTLTIQRTQQEDSAVYLCASSQLVSYEQYFGPGTRLTVT.

V gene TRBV6-1 combines with J gene TRBJ2-7; D is perhaps TRBD1 or TRBD2 (5 bases each). The CDR3 sequence is 14 residues long. V lost 8 bases and J 0 bases, leaving 14 bases between the germline ends. From germline, CDR1 is MNHNS and CDR2 SASEGT. The CDR3 loop is CASLPGTGSYEQYF. The CDR3 DNA sequence: TGTGCCAGCCTTCCCGGGACGGGCTCCTACGAGCAGTACTTC.

The chain has TRBV6-5 and TRBJ2-1; 10 nucleotides line up with TRBD2. In germline, CDR1 is MNHEY, CDR2 SVGAGI. This CDR3 is 15 amino acids long. V lost 6 bases to trimming and J lost 6 bases; unmatched junction nucleotides: 8. The CDR3 protein is CASRGTSEAGNEQFF. The CDR3 DNA sequence: TGTGCCAGCAGGGGGACTAGCGAGGCTGGCAATGAGCAGTTCTTC.

This chain joins TRBV20-1 and TRBJ1-3; 9 bases align to TRBD1. The CDR3 totals 15 residues. The V and J ends lost 3 bases and 2 bases, in that order; junction bases with no gene match: 5. The germline gives CDR1 DFQATT, CDR2 SNEGSKA (reference sequence). CDR3 nucleotide sequence: TGCAGTGCTAGCAAGGGACAGGGTACTGGAAACACCATATATTTT. It specifies CSASKGQGTGNTIYF.

This clonotype was seen once. The J gene is TRBJ1-2, the V gene TRBV5-5; TRBD1 aligns across 9 bases. CDR3 length equals 15 residues. V gave up 1 base and J gave up 8 bases; unmatched junction bases: 9. In germline, CDR1 is SGHKS, CDR2 YYEKEE (reference sequence). The CDR3 nucleotides read TGTGCCAGCAGCTTGAGGGACAGGGCTGAGGGAGGCTACACCTTC. Its protein is CASSLRDRAEGGYTF.

This clonotype was seen a handful of times. J is TRBJ2-1 and V is TRBV5-1; D is uncertain. The germline V and J ends were trimmed by 4 bases and 4 bases, with 18 bases remaining between them. This CDR3 comprises 16 residues. Germline V gene lookup returns CDR1 SGHRS and CDR2 YFSETQ. CDR3 protein: CASSPSSVPPYNEQFF. CDR3 nucleotides: TGCGCCAGCAGCCCCAGTTCAGTCCCTCCTTACAATGAGCAGTTCTTC.

The rearrangement joins TRBV20-1 to TRBJ2-1, with D perhaps matching TRBD2 (5 bases). V shed 0 bases and J shed 2 bases, with 14 bases lying between them. CDR3 length: 16 residues. Germline assignment: CDR1 DFQATT and CDR2 SNEGSKA (reference sequence). CDR3 DNA sequence: TGCAGTGCTAGAGATCTGGCAGAGGGAGCCTACAATGAGCAGTTCTTC. Translation: CSARDLAEGAYNEQFF.

The chain links TRBV2 to TRBJ2-1; D is unclear. CDR3 size: 14 residues. V was pared by 5 bases and J by 4 bases, with 12 bases between. Germline V lookup: CDR1 SNHLY, CDR2 FYNNEI. DNA of the CDR3: TGTGCCAGCAGTCCTAGGTCGGGTTACAATGAGCAGTTCTTC. It yields the protein CASSPRSGYNEQFF. The whole variable domain, remainder taken from reference TRBV2 and TRBJ2-1, is EPEVTQTPSHQVTQMGQEVILRCVPISNHLYFYWYRQILGQKVEFLVSFYNNEISEKSEIFDDQFSVERPDGSNFTLKIRSTKLEDSAMYFCASSPRSGYNEQFFGPGTRLTVL.

The V and J genes are TRBV11-2 and TRBJ2-7; the D gene is possibly TRBD2 (6 bases). The germline V and J ends were trimmed by 5 bases and 3 bases, with 14 bases remaining between them. The CDR3 loop spans 14 amino acids. The germline V gene encodes CDR1 SGHAT and CDR2 FQNNGV. Here the CDR3 reads CASSDIAERYEQYF. CDR3 nucleotides: TGTGCCAGCAGCGACATAGCGGAGCGCTACGAGCAGTACTTC.

The rearrangement links TRBV24-1 to TRBJ2-3; D is uncertain. This CDR3 spans 12 amino acids. CDR1 and CDR2 (germline): KGHDR, SFDVKD. V gave up 5 bases and J gave up 3 bases, with 5 bases separating them. The CDR3: CATSGLTDTQYF. The CDR3 DNA follows: TGTGCCACCAGTGGCCTGACAGATACGCAGTATTTT.

The chain's CDR3 is CASSYSRGGAEQYF. The CDR3 nucleotides are TGTGCCAGCAGTTACTCGCGAGGGGGCGCCGAGCAGTACTTC. V is TRBV6-2 or TRBV6-3 and J is TRBJ2-7, with 7 bases identical to TRBD1. From germline, CDR1 is MNHEY and CDR2 SVGEGT. This CDR3 region has 14 residues. The V segment lost 0 bases and the J segment 6 bases; nucleotides outside the gene matches: 5.

This chain links TRBV7-2 with TRBJ1-2; D gene ambiguous. The V end lost 6 bases, the J end lost 3 bases, and 11 bases lay between the germline ends. The CDR3 length is 13 residues. Germline CDR1 and CDR2: SGHTA and FQGNSA. CDR3 sequence reads: CASRRRADYGYTF. The CDR3 bases are TGTGCCAGCAGGAGGAGGGCGGACTATGGCTACACCTTC.

The chain uses TRBV5-1 and TRBJ1-2; D is uncertain. The germline V gene has CDR1 SGHRS and CDR2 YFSETQ. Trimming cost V 0 bases and J 2 bases, with 11 bases left between them. The CDR3 sequence is 15 residues long. In DNA, the CDR3 is TGCGCCAGCAGCTTGGCCGACGGATCCAACTATGGCTACACCTTC. Residues: CASSLADGSNYGYTF.

This chain joins TRBV20-1 and TRBJ2-1; 7 bases are shared with TRBD2. The CDR3 length is 14 residues. CDR1 DFQATT and CDR2 SNEGSKA come from the germline V gene (reference sequence). The ends lost 3 bases at V and 3 bases at J; junction bases unmatched: 5. CDR3 coding DNA: TGCAGTGCTAGTAGGCTAGCGGTCTACAATGAGCAGTTCTTC. It translates to CSASRLAVYNEQFF.